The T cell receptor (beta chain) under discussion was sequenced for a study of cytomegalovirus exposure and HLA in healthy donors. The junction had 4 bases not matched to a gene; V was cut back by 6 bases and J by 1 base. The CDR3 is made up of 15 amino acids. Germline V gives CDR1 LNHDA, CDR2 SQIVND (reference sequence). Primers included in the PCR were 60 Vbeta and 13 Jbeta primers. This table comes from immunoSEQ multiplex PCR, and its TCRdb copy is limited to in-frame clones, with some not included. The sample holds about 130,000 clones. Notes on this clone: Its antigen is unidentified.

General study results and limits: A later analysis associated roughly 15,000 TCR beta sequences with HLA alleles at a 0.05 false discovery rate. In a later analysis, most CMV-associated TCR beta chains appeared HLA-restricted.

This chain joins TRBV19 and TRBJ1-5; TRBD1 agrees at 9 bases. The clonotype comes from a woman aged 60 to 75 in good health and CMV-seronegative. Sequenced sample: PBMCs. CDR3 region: CASSLQGASNQPQHF. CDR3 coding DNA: TGTGCCAGTAGCCTACAGGGGGCAAGCAATCAGCCCCAGCATTTT.